These 15 T cell receptor beta chains were sequenced from one sample in a study of blood T cell repertoires in COVID-19. Assay used: immunoSEQ multiplex PCR; TCRdb lists only in-frame clones, some missing. The sample holds about 310,000 clones, 90% seen once. Material: PBMCs or T cells enriched from blood (not recorded which). These receptors came from a woman younger than 30 with acute COVID-19.

This chain uses TRBV7-9 with TRBJ2-3; no firm D call. V lost 8 bases to trimming and J lost 2 bases, with 14 bases between them. CDR1 is SEHNR and CDR2 is FQNEAQ in the germline V gene (reference sequence). The CDR3 has 14 residues. The CDR3: CASSRTLYTDTQYF. DNA for the CDR3: TGTGCCAGCTCGCGAACCCTATACACAGATACGCAGTATTTT.

The V and J genes are TRBV28 and TRBJ1-5; 9 positions match TRBD1. CDR3 length: 14 residues. Germline CDR1 reads MDHEN; CDR2 reads SYDVKM. The ends lost 3 bases at V and 12 bases at J; junction bases unmatched: 9. The chain's CDR3 is CASSFLGQGPLQHF. DNA for the CDR3: TGTGCCAGCAGTTTTTTGGGACAGGGACCGCTCCAGCATTTT.

The J gene is TRBJ2-7, the V gene TRBV5-1; 7 bases are a match to TRBD1. This CDR3 comprises 13 residues. CDR1 is SGHRS and CDR2 is YFSETQ in the germline V gene. V trimming: 3 bases; J trimming: 3 bases; junction bases outside the gene matches: 3. This CDR3 is CASSSGQLYEQYF. In DNA, the CDR3 is TGCGCCAGCAGCTCGGGACAGCTCTACGAGCAGTACTTC.

The chain uses TRBV27 and TRBJ1-1; the match to TRBD1 covers 7 bases. The germline CDR1 and CDR2 sequences are MNHEY and SMNVEV (reference sequence). This CDR3 is 16 amino acids long. J lost 1 base, V lost 5 bases, and 10 bases had no gene match. The CDR3 sequence: CASSPVPGTENTEAFF. CDR3 sequence (DNA): TGTGCCAGCAGTCCCGTACCCGGGACAGAGAACACTGAAGCTTTCTTT.

This clone was seen a few times. The genes are TRBV18 and TRBJ2-3; perhaps TRBD2 as D (6 bases). V was trimmed by 6 bases and J by 2 bases, leaving 12 bases between them. This CDR3 is 14 amino acids long. CDR1 KGHSH and CDR2 LQKENI come from the germline V gene. The CDR3 reads CASSYSGTTDTQYF. The CDR3 nucleotides read TGTGCCAGCTCTTATAGCGGAACCACAGATACGCAGTATTTT.

The chain employs TRBV5-5 and TRBJ2-2, with D possibly TRBD2 on 6 matching bases. The CDR3 has 13 residues. CDR1 is SGHKS and CDR2 is YYEKEE in the germline V gene (reference sequence). CDR3 protein: CATRDWDTGELFF. The CDR3 region has the DNA TGTGCAACCAGGGACTGGGACACCGGGGAGCTGTTTTTT.

The chain joins TRBV6-5 to TRBJ1-5; tentative D call: TRBD1 (5 bases). The DNA end lines up better with TRBJ2-3; the J call may be wrong. CDR1 MNHEY and CDR2 SVGAGI come from the germline V gene. The CDR3 contains 11 residues. The CDR3 nucleotides are TGTGCCAGCAGCCTTGACAGCATCCAGTATTTT. As protein: CASSLDSIQYF.

The chain is built from TRBV24-1 and TRBJ1-1, with TRBD1 matching over 10 bases. Germline CDR1 reads KGHDR; CDR2 reads SFDVKD. There are 16 residues in the CDR3. V trimming: 3 bases; J trimming: 1 base; junction bases outside the gene matches: 4. The CDR3 DNA is TGTGCCACCAGTGATCCGACAGGGGGCTCGAACACTGAAGCTTTCTTT. This sequence encodes CATSDPTGGSNTEAFF.

The chain carries TRBV5-1 and TRBJ1-4, with no clear D. Trimming shortened V by 3 bases and J by 7 bases, and 19 bases separated the two germline ends. Germline CDR1 and CDR2: SGHRS and YFSETQ. The CDR3 covers 16 residues. This CDR3 reads CASSYGFTAAGEKLFF. The CDR3 nucleotides read TGCGCCAGCAGCTATGGATTCACAGCAGCGGGTGAAAAACTGTTTTTT.

The J gene is TRBJ2-5, the V gene TRBV6-1, with D perhaps TRBD1 (5 bases). The germline CDR1 and CDR2 sequences are MNHNS and SASEGT. The germline V and J ends were trimmed by 1 base and 4 bases, with 10 bases remaining between them. The CDR3 is 14 residues long. CDR3 DNA sequence: TGTGCCAGCAGTGAAGGGGGCAGGGCAGAGACCCAGTACTTC. Amino acid sequence: CASSEGGRAETQYF.

This sequence joins TRBV1 and TRBJ2-7; the table calls TRBD2, which could not be checked here. TRBV1 is shown as a pseudogene. This CDR3 has 17 residues. CDR3 nucleotide sequence: TGCACCAGCAGCCATTCCATCACTAGCGGGAGGGCCTACGAGCAGTACTTC. Its protein is CTSSHSITSGRAYEQYF.

The chain couples TRBV7-9 to TRBJ1-1; TRBD1 might be the D (6 bases). The germline gives CDR1 SEHNR, CDR2 FQNEAQ (reference sequence). V was shortened by 5 bases and J by 8 bases, with 12 bases between the two germline ends. The CDR3 length is 12 residues. The CDR3 DNA reads as TGTGCCAGCAGCCCCGGGACAAACGAAGCTTTCTTT. Protein product: CASSPGTNEAFF.

The chain has TRBV10-3 and TRBJ1-5; no clear D. The V end was cut by 5 bases, the J end by 9 bases, with 11 bases between. The CDR3 consists of 12 residues. Looked up from germline, CDR1 is ENHRY and CDR2 is SYGVKD. The chain's CDR3 is CAISSTGRPQHF. The CDR3 nucleotides read TGTGCCATCAGTTCTACGGGGAGGCCCCAGCATTTT.

The rearrangement links TRBV5-4 to TRBJ2-1; 7 bases are a match to TRBD1. From germline, CDR1 is SGHNT and CDR2 YYREEE (reference sequence). The CDR3 runs 15 residues. V gave up 3 bases and J gave up 5 bases; unmatched junction bases: 8. CDR3 DNA sequence: TGTGCCAGCAGCTGGGACAGCGTCGGCAACAATGAGCAGTTCTTC. Translation: CASSWDSVGNNEQFF.

The sample holds one count of this clone. CDR3: CASKGLWEIEHEQYF. The CDR3 region has the DNA TGTGCCAGCAAAGGGCTTTGGGAGATCGAACACGAGCAGTACTTC. The V gene is TRBV6-5, the J gene TRBJ2-7; tentative D call: TRBD2 (5 bases). Germline CDR1 and CDR2: MNHEY and SVGAGI. Trimming removed 7 bases from V and 5 bases from J, with 21 bases in between. This CDR3 is 15 amino acids long.